This TCR beta chain was identified during a study of blood T cell repertoires in COVID-19. Whole-study context: Both acute and convalescent COVID-19 samples were obtained from the United States, Italy and Spain.

Across fewer than 25 US areas, participants ranged in age from about 18 to 90 years. Which cohort a participant joined came from the clinical history participants gave. As handled by the study authors: Amplification from reference gene primers served as the basis for estimated nucleated cell counts. The table came from immunoSEQ multiplex PCR; TCRdb's copy has only in-frame clones and leaves some out. V and J calls and clone size come straight from that table; D and trimming were deduced from the DNA. The sample yields some 190,000 clones, roughly 87% seen once. The TCR originated in a woman between 35 and 50 years old with acute COVID-19. Input material: PBMCs or T cells enriched from blood (not recorded which).

The CDR3 reads CASSPSRFYVLTF. As DNA, the CDR3 is TGTGCCAGCAGTCCCTCCCGTTTTTACGTCCTGACTTTC. This chain links TRBV6-2 or TRBV6-3 with TRBJ2-6; no definite D call. V was trimmed by 5 bases and J by 11 bases, leaving 13 bases between them. Germline CDR1 reads MNHEY; CDR2 reads SVGEGT. CDR3 length: 13 amino acids.